A selection of T cell receptor beta chains follows, all from one sample in a study of identical twins. One entry per CDR3 protein results from TCRdb running MiXCR on the 5' RACE reads. The sample records around 340,000 distinct CDR3 sequences, around 12% being singletons. A further study also used this sample, focusing on yellow fever vaccine responses in identical twins.

The sequenced sample was CD8+ T cells sorted from blood. These receptor sequences come from a woman younger than 35 in good health. Each CDR3 is given with its conserved first and last residue. Each record gives: V gene, D gene, clone size, J gene, CDR3 DNA, CDR3 protein. A D gene is named only where the DNA matches it firmly. Some rows mark clone size as missing; the rest say once, few, many or name a class of expanded clone.

>TRBV24-1|-|-|TRBJ1-5
TGTGCCACCAGTGATCCCAGGGACAATCAGCCCCAGCATTTT
CATSDPRDNQPQHF
>TRBV4-1|TRBD2|-|TRBJ2-3
TGCGCCAGCAGCCAGGGGGGGACGGCCACAGATACGCAGTATTTT
CASSQGGTATDTQYF
>TRBV19|TRBD2|-|TRBJ2-3
TGTGCCAGTAGTATAGTGCCTAGCGGGAGTACAGATACGCAGTATTTT
CASSIVPSGSTDTQYF
>TRBV3-1|TRBD2|few|TRBJ2-1
TGTGCCAGCAGCCAAGATTTAGCGGGAGAGCTCGGTGAGCAGTTCTTC
CASSQDLAGELGEQFF
>TRBV7-8|-|few|TRBJ2-5
TGTGCCAGCAGTAAGACCGGGGCCAGCTTTCAAGAGACCCAGTACTTC
CASSKTGASFQETQYF
>TRBV24-1|-|few|TRBJ2-1
TGTGCCACTGGGCGGGAAAGAGGGTCCTACAATGAGCAGTTCTTC
CATGRERGSYNEQFF
>TRBV29-1|TRBD2|-|TRBJ2-1
TGCAGCGTGGGAGGACTAGCGGGGCGGGAGCAGTTCTTC
CSVGGLAGREQFF
>TRBV2|TRBD1|few|TRBJ2-1
TGTGCCAGCAGTCCTAATAGGGACAGGGCTTACAATGAGCAGTTCTTC
CASSPNRDRAYNEQFF
>TRBV5-1|TRBD2|few|TRBJ2-1
TGCGCCAGCAGCTGGTATGGGGCGGGGGGCCGTTACAATGAGCAGTTCTTC
CASSWYGAGGRYNEQFF
>TRBV7-9|-|-|TRBJ2-3
TGTGCCAGCAGCTTCCAGGAGAGCACAGATACGCAGTATTTT
CASSFQESTDTQYF
>TRBV3-1|-|many|TRBJ2-3
TGTGCCAGCAGCCAAGAATGGGGGGATACGCAGTATTTT
CASSQEWGDTQYF
>TRBV24-1|TRBD2|-|TRBJ2-2
TGTGCCACCAGTTGGACTAGCATTGCAACCGGGGAGCTGTTTTTT
CATSWTSIATGELFF
>TRBV10-3|-|-|TRBJ1-2
TGTGCCATCAGTGAGGGCATCTATGGCTACACCTTC
CAISEGIYGYTF
>TRBV2|TRBD2|few|TRBJ2-3
TGTGCCAGCAGTGTCCCCCATCTAGCGGGGGCCGAGGTAGATACGCAGTATTTT
CASSVPHLAGAEVDTQYF
>TRBV3-1|-|-|TRBJ2-1
TGTGCCAGCAGCCAAGTCTTCCGGTTTCTCTACAATGAGCAGTTCTTC
CASSQVFRFLYNEQFF
>TRBV5-1|TRBD2|-|TRBJ2-7
TGCGCCAGCAGCGCGGGGGGCGGGAGCTCCTACGAGCAGTACTTC
CASSAGGGSSYEQYF
>TRBV6-1|-|-|TRBJ2-5
TGTGCCAGCAGGCCCTTGGACATTCAGTACCAAGAGACCCAGTACTTC
CASRPLDIQYQETQYF
>TRBV15|TRBD2|few|TRBJ2-1
TGTGCCACCAGCAGAGAGAGGACTAGCGTTAGTGAGCAGTTCTTC
CATSRERTSVSEQFF
>TRBV7-8|-|few|TRBJ1-5
TGTGCCAGCAGCTTAGGGCAGCCCAATCAGCCCCAGCATTTT
CASSLGQPNQPQHF
>TRBV12-3/TRBV12-4|TRBD2|few|TRBJ2-5
TGTGCCAGCAGTTTAGGATTACTAGCGGGGGGGGGAAATCAAGAGACCCAGTACTTC
CASSLGLLAGGGNQETQYF
>TRBV4-1|-|many|TRBJ2-1
TGCGCCAGCAGCCAAGGGCGGACCCAGCAGTTCTTC
CASSQGRTQQFF
>TRBV7-3|-|-|TRBJ2-1
TGTGCCAGCAGCTCAACGGGACCCTACAATGAGCAGTTCTTC
CASSSTGPYNEQFF
>TRBV6-6|-|few|TRBJ1-2
TGTGCCAGCAGTTACGGGCAGAACTATGGCTACACCTTC
CASSYGQNYGYTF
>TRBV27|-|-|TRBJ1-2
TGTGCCAGCGGGCCCCGACCGTCAGGATATGGCTACACCTTC
CASGPRPSGYGYTF
>TRBV4-1|TRBD1|-|TRBJ2-1
TGCGCCAGCAGCCAGCGGGACAGGGGGCGGGATGAGCAGTTCTTC
CASSQRDRGRDEQFF
>TRBV27|-|many|TRBJ1-1
TGTGCCAGCAGTTTATACCCCCCGCTCGAGGGGGACACTGAAGCTTTCTTT
CASSLYPPLEGDTEAFF
>TRBV12-3/TRBV12-4|-|many|TRBJ2-1
TGTGCCAGCAGCCCTTTAAAGGGGCGAAATGAGCAGTTCTTC
CASSPLKGRNEQFF
>TRBV5-1|TRBD2|many|TRBJ2-4
TGCGCCAGCAGCTGGAGGACTAGCGGGGAATACTTAGCCAAAAACATTCAGTACTTC
CASSWRTSGEYLAKNIQYF
>TRBV12-3/TRBV12-4|TRBD1|-|TRBJ2-5
TGTGCCAGCAGTCCACATGGACAGGGAAACCAAGAGACCCAGTACTTC
CASSPHGQGNQETQYF
>TRBV5-5|-|many|TRBJ1-1
TGTGCCAGCAGCTTCGATATGAACACTGAAGCTTTCTTT
CASSFDMNTEAFF
>TRBV5-4|-|-|TRBJ1-2
TGTGCCAGCAGTTCGGGACCTCAGGGGCGTGGTGGCTACACCTTC
CASSSGPQGRGGYTF
>TRBV4-1|TRBD2|-|TRBJ2-7
TGCGCCAGCAGCCAAGCCGGGGGTGATGGACTAGCGGGAAGCAACGCCTACGAGCAGTACTTC
CASSQAGGDGLAGSNAYEQYF
>TRBV20-1|-|-|TRBJ2-3
TGCAGTGCTAGGGCGACTAGTACGCAGTATTTT
CSARATSTQYF
>TRBV5-1|-|many|TRBJ2-1
TGCGCCAGCAGCTTGGCTAGTTCCTACAATGAGCAGTTCTTC
CASSLASSYNEQFF
>TRBV6-1|TRBD1|few|TRBJ1-2
TGTGCCAGCAGTCCAACAGGGGTGGGTGGCTACACCTTC
CASSPTGVGGYTF
>TRBV3-1|-|-|TRBJ2-3
TGTGCCAGCAGGGATGGGGCCCAGGGCACACCGGATACGCAGTATTTT
CASRDGAQGTPDTQYF
>TRBV6-2/TRBV6-3|-|-|TRBJ2-2
TGTGCCAGCAGTTACTCGGGGGAACCTAACACCGGGGAGCTGTTTTTT
CASSYSGEPNTGELFF
>TRBV5-5|-|-|TRBJ1-5
TGTGCCAGCAGCCCGGAAGCAATGAATCAGCCCCAGCATTTT
CASSPEAMNQPQHF
>TRBV6-2/TRBV6-3|-|few|TRBJ2-1
TGTGCCAGCAGTTCCTTTCCGTCGGGTGAGCAGTTCTTC
CASSSFPSGEQFF
>TRBV6-1|TRBD2|-|TRBJ2-2
TGTGCCACCTACCCGGGGACTAGTGCCGGGGAGCTGTTTTTT
CATYPGTSAGELFF
>TRBV6-5|TRBD1|few|TRBJ1-1
TGTGCCAGCAGTTACTCGACAGGGACGGACACTGAAGCTTTCTTT
CASSYSTGTDTEAFF
>TRBV27|TRBD2|-|TRBJ2-5
TGTGCCAGCAGTTTCAGCGGGGGGATCCAAGAGACCCAGTACTTC
CASSFSGGIQETQYF
>TRBV25-1|-|-|TRBJ2-2
TGTGCCAGCAGTGAAACAGGGCGGGAGAACACCGGGGAGCTGTTTTTT
CASSETGRENTGELFF
>TRBV5-5|-|-|TRBJ1-5
TGTGCCAGCAGCTTGGTACAGGGTGGGGGTCAGCCCCAGCATTTT
CASSLVQGGGQPQHF
>TRBV25-1|TRBD1|-|TRBJ1-2
TGTGCCAGCAGTGAGACAGGGCCCTATGGCTACACCTTC
CASSETGPYGYTF
>TRBV7-6|-|-|TRBJ1-2
TGTGCCATCTCGGACGCAATGAACTATGGCTACACCTTC
CAISDAMNYGYTF
>TRBV7-8|TRBD2|once|TRBJ2-5
TGTGCCAGCAGCTTAGCGGAAGCGGGAGAAGAGACCCAGTACTTC
CASSLAEAGEETQYF
>TRBV24-1|TRBD1|few|TRBJ2-3
TGTGCCACCAGTGACCCGGACAGGTACACAGATACGCAGTATTTT
CATSDPDRYTDTQYF
>TRBV5-6|-|-|TRBJ2-5
TGTGCCAGCAGCTTGGGAGGGGTCGTGGAGACCCAGTACTTC
CASSLGGVVETQYF
>TRBV7-8|TRBD2|-|TRBJ2-2
TGTGCCAGCAGCCCCCGGGCTAGCGGGGGATTCACCGGGGAGCTGTTTTTT
CASSPRASGGFTGELFF
>TRBV7-8|-|few|TRBJ2-2
TGTGCCAGCAGCTTATATGGCACTCCATTACCGAACACCGGGGAGCTGTTTTTT
CASSLYGTPLPNTGELFF
>TRBV7-9|-|-|TRBJ2-2
TGTGCCAGCAGCTTAGCGTCGGAAGGCGCCGGGGAGCTGTTTTTT
CASSLASEGAGELFF
>TRBV3-1|-|few|TRBJ2-6
TGTGCCAGCAGCCAAGAATTCAGCTCCGGGGCCAACGTCCTGACTTTC
CASSQEFSSGANVLTF
>TRBV3-1|TRBD2|-|TRBJ2-7
TGTGCCAGCAGCCAATTCGCGTCTAGCGGCTCCTACGAGCAGTACTTC
CASSQFASSGSYEQYF
>TRBV29-1|-|few|TRBJ2-7
TGCAGCGTTGACTCGGCGGATAGCTCCTACGAGCAGTACTTC
CSVDSADSSYEQYF